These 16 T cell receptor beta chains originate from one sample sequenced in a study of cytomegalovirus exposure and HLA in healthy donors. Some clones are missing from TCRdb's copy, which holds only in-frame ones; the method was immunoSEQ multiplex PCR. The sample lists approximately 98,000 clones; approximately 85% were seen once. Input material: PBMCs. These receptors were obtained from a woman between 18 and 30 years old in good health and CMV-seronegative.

The CDR3 sequence: CASSGRTRRGYTF. CDR3 DNA: TGTGCCAGCAGTGGACGGACCCGGAGGGGCTACACCTTC. The chain combines TRBV5-4 with TRBJ1-2, with no clear D. In germline, CDR1 is SGHNT, CDR2 YYREEE (reference sequence). This CDR3 is 13 amino acids long. V gave up 5 bases and J gave up 8 bases, with 16 bases separating them.

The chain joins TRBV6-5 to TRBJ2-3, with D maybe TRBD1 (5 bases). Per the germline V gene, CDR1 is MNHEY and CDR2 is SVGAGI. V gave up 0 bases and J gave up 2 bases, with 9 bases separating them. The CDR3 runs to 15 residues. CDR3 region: CASSYSRVSTDTQYF. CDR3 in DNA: TGTGCCAGCAGTTACTCCAGGGTCTCCACAGATACGCAGTATTTT.

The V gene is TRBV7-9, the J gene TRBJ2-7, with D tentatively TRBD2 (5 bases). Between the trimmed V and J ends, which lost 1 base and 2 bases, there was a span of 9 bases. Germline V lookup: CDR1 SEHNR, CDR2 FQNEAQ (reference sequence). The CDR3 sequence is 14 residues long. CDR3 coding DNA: TGTGCCAGCAGCTTAGTCTGGGAGCCCTACGAGCAGTACTTC. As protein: CASSLVWEPYEQYF.

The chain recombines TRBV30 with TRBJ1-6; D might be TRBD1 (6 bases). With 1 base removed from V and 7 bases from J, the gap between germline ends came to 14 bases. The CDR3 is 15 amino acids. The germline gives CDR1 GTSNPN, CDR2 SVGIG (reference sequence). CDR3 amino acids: CAWSAHRVGNSPLHF. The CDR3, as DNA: TGTGCCTGGAGTGCGCACAGGGTTGGGAATTCACCCCTCCACTTT.

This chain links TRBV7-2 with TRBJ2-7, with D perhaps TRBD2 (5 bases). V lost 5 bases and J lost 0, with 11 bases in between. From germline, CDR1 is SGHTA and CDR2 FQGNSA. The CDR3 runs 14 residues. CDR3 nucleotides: TGTGCCAGCAGCCCCCGGAGGATCTCCTACGAGCAGTACTTC. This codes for CASSPRRISYEQYF.

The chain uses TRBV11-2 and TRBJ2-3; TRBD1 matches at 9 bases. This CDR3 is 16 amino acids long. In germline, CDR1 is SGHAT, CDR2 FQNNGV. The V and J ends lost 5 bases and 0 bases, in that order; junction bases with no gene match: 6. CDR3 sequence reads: CASSVRTGASTDTQYF. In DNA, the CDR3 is TGTGCCAGCAGCGTTCGGACAGGGGCTAGCACAGATACGCAGTATTTT.

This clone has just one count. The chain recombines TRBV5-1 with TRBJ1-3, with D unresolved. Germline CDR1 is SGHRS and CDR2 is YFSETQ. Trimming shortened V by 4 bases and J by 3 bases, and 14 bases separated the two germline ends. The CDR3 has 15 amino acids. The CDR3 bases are TGCGCCAGCAGCAAGGACTTTGGGAGTGGAAACACCATATATTTT. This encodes CASSKDFGSGNTIYF. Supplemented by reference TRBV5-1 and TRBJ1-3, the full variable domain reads KAGVTQTPRYLIKTRGQQVTLSCSPISGHRSVSWYQQTPGQGLQFLFEYFSETQRNKGNFPGRFSGRQFSNSRSEMNVSTLELGDSALYLCASSKDFGSGNTIYFGEGSWLTVV.

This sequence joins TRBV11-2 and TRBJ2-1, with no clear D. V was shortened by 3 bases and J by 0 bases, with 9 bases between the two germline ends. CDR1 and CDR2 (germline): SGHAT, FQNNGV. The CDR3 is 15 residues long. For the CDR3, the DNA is TGTGCCAGCAGCTTCTCAGTGTACTCCTACAATGAGCAGTTCTTC. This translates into CASSFSVYSYNEQFF.

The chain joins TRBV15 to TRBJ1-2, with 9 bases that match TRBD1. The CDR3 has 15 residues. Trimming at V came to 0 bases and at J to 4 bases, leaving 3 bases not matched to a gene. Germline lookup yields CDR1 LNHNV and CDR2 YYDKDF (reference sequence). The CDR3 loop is CATSRDGTGLYGYTF. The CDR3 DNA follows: TGTGCCACCAGCAGAGACGGGACAGGGCTCTATGGCTACACCTTC.

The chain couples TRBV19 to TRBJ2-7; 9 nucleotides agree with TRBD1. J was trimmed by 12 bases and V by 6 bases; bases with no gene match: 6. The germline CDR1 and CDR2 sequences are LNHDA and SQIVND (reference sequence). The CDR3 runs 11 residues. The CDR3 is CASRTPGQGYF. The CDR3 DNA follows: TGTGCCAGTAGAACTCCGGGACAGGGGTACTTC.

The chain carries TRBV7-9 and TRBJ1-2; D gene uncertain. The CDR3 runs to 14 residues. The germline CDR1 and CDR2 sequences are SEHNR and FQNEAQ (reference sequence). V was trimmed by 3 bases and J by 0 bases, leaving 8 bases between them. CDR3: CASSLDGANYGYTF. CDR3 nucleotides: TGTGCCAGCAGCTTGGACGGGGCTAACTATGGCTACACCTTC.

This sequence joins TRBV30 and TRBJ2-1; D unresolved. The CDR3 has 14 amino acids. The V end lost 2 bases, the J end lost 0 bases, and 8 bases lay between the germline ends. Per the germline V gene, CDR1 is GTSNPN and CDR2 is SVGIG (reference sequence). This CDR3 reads CAWSYRVSYNEQFF. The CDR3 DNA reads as TGTGCCTGGAGTTACCGAGTCTCCTACAATGAGCAGTTCTTC.

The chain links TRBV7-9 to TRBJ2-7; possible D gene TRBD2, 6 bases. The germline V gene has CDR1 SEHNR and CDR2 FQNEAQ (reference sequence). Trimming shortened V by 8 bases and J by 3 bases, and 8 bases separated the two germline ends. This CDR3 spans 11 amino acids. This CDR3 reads CASRGSYEQYF. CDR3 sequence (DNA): TGTGCCAGCCGGGGGAGCTACGAGCAGTACTTC.

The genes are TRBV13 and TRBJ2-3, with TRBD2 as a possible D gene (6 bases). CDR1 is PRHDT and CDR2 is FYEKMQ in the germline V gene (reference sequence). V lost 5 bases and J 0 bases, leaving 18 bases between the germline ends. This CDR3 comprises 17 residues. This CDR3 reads CASSPPRGFSSTDTQYF. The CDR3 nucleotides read TGTGCCAGCAGCCCTCCCCGGGGGTTTTCTAGCACAGATACGCAGTATTTT.

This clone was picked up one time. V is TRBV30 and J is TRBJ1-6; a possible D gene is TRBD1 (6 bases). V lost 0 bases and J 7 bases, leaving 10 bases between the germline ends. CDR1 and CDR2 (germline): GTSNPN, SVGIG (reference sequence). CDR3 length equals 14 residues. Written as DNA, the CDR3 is TGTGCCTGGAGTGTACTCAGGGGCAATTCACCCCTCCACTTT. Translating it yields CAWSVLRGNSPLHF.

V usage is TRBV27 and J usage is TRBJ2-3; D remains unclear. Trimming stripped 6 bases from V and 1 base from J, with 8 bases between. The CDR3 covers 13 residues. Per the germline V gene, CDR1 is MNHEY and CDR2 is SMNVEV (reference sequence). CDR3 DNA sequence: TGTGCCAGCAGGGGCTCGGGCACAGATACGCAGTATTTT. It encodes CASRGSGTDTQYF.